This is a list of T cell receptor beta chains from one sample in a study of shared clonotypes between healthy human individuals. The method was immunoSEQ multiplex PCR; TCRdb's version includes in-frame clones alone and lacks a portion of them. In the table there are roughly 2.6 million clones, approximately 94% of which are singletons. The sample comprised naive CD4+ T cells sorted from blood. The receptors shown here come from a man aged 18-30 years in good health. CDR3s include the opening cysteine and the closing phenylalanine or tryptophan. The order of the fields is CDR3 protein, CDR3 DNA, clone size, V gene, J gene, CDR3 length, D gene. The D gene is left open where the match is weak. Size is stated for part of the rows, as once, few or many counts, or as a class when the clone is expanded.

cdr3_aa: CASRWTGGAGELFF; cdr3_nt: TGTGCCAGCAGGTGGACAGGGGGCGCCGGGGAGCTGTTTTTT; clone_size: .; v_call: TRBV6-5; j_call: TRBJ2-2; cdr3_length: 14; d_call: TRBD1
cdr3_aa: CASRRDRGETQYF; cdr3_nt: TGTGCCAGCAGACGGGACAGGGGAGAGACCCAGTACTTC; clone_size: .; v_call: TRBV6-5; j_call: TRBJ2-5; cdr3_length: 13; d_call: TRBD1
cdr3_aa: CASSRQGQETQYF; cdr3_nt: TGCGCCAGCAGCCGGCAGGGCCAAGAGACCCAGTACTTC; clone_size: .; v_call: TRBV5-1; j_call: TRBJ2-5; cdr3_length: 13; d_call: .
cdr3_aa: CATSRVAYEQYF; cdr3_nt: TGTGCCACCAGCCGCGTCGCCTACGAGCAGTACTTC; clone_size: .; v_call: TRBV2; j_call: TRBJ2-7; cdr3_length: 12; d_call: .
cdr3_aa: CASSAGNTEAFF; cdr3_nt: TGTGCCAGCAGTGCCGGGAACACTGAAGCTTTCTTT; clone_size: few; v_call: TRBV2; j_call: TRBJ1-1; cdr3_length: 12; d_call: .
cdr3_aa: CASSLGRETQYF; cdr3_nt: TGTGCCAGCAGCTTGGGGCGAGAGACCCAGTACTTC; clone_size: .; v_call: TRBV5-4; j_call: TRBJ2-5; cdr3_length: 12; d_call: .
cdr3_aa: CASSPRDQETQYF; cdr3_nt: TGTGCCAGCAGTCCAAGGGACCAAGAGACCCAGTACTTC; clone_size: .; v_call: TRBV27; j_call: TRBJ2-5; cdr3_length: 13; d_call: .
cdr3_aa: CASSFRRGINEKLFF; cdr3_nt: TGTGCCAGCAGTTTTAGAAGGGGTATTAATGAAAAACTGTTTTTT; clone_size: .; v_call: TRBV28; j_call: TRBJ1-4; cdr3_length: 15; d_call: .
cdr3_aa: CASSPQGRETQYF; cdr3_nt: TGTGCCAGTAGTCCACAGGGTCGAGAGACCCAGTACTTC; clone_size: .; v_call: TRBV19; j_call: TRBJ2-5; cdr3_length: 13; d_call: .
cdr3_aa: CASSVQASYNSPLHF; cdr3_nt: TGTGCCAGTAGTGTGCAGGCCTCCTATAATTCACCCCTCCACTTT; clone_size: .; v_call: TRBV19; j_call: TRBJ1-6; cdr3_length: 15; d_call: .
cdr3_aa: CASSQGPGGQPQHF; cdr3_nt: TGCGCCAGCAGCCAAGGGCCGGGGGGTCAGCCCCAGCATTTT; clone_size: .; v_call: TRBV4-1; j_call: TRBJ1-5; cdr3_length: 14; d_call: .
cdr3_aa: CASSYSGYTGELFF; cdr3_nt: TGCGCCAGCAGTTATAGCGGATACACCGGGGAGCTGTTTTTT; clone_size: .; v_call: TRBV5-1; j_call: TRBJ2-2; cdr3_length: 14; d_call: .
cdr3_aa: CASSLPTGPLGGEQYF; cdr3_nt: TGCGCCAGCAGCTTGCCCACAGGGCCCCTAGGAGGGGAGCAGTACTTC; clone_size: .; v_call: TRBV5-1; j_call: TRBJ2-7; cdr3_length: 16; d_call: .
cdr3_aa: CASSRTGDTYNEQFF; cdr3_nt: TGTGCCAGCAGCCGGACAGGGGATACCTACAATGAGCAGTTCTTC; clone_size: once; v_call: TRBV19; j_call: TRBJ2-1; cdr3_length: 15; d_call: TRBD1
cdr3_aa: CAWSVQGSYYGYTF; cdr3_nt: TGTGCCTGGAGTGTACAGGGGTCTTACTATGGCTACACCTTC; clone_size: once; v_call: TRBV30; j_call: TRBJ1-2; cdr3_length: 14; d_call: TRBD1
cdr3_aa: CAISDSTSSTYEQYF; cdr3_nt: TGTGCCATCAGTGATTCGACTAGCTCAACCTACGAGCAGTACTTC; clone_size: .; v_call: TRBV10-3; j_call: TRBJ2-7; cdr3_length: 15; d_call: TRBD2
cdr3_aa: CSVGSKNNEQFF; cdr3_nt: TGCAGCGTTGGGAGTAAGAACAATGAGCAGTTCTTC; clone_size: .; v_call: TRBV29-1; j_call: TRBJ2-1; cdr3_length: 12; d_call: .
cdr3_aa: CASSVVADNSPLHF; cdr3_nt: TGTGCCAGCAGCGTAGTGGCAGATAATTCACCCCTCCACTTT; clone_size: .; v_call: TRBV9; j_call: TRBJ1-6; cdr3_length: 14; d_call: .
cdr3_aa: CASKGGREQYF; cdr3_nt: TGCGCCAGCAAGGGGGGGCGCGAGCAGTACTTC; clone_size: .; v_call: TRBV5-1; j_call: TRBJ2-7; cdr3_length: 11; d_call: .
cdr3_aa: CASSLHPGVDTGELFF; cdr3_nt: TGTGCCAGCAGCCTCCACCCTGGGGTGGACACCGGGGAGCTGTTTTTT; clone_size: .; v_call: TRBV7-9; j_call: TRBJ2-2; cdr3_length: 16; d_call: .
cdr3_aa: CASSVGLAQTFESYGYTF; cdr3_nt: TGTGCCAGCAGCGTAGGACTAGCGCAGACCTTCGAATCCTATGGCTACACCTTC; clone_size: .; v_call: TRBV9; j_call: TRBJ1-2; cdr3_length: 18; d_call: .
cdr3_aa: CASSHDKAVPIRFGYTF; cdr3_nt: TGCGCCAGCAGCCACGACAAGGCAGTCCCCATTCGGTTCGGCTACACCTTC; clone_size: .; v_call: TRBV4-1; j_call: TRBJ1-2; cdr3_length: 17; d_call: .